Sequencing of this T cell receptor (beta chain) was carried out in a study of blood T cell repertoires in COVID-19. Looking at the study overall: Collection of acute and convalescent COVID-19 samples took place in the United States, Italy and Spain. Sources were T cells, B-cell-depleted T cells, or PBMCs; the material itself was cDNA or gDNA.

As handled by the study authors: Reference gene primer amplification gave nucleated cell count estimates. This table comes from immunoSEQ multiplex PCR, and its TCRdb copy is limited to in-frame clones, with some not included. That table is the source of V, J and clone size, and D and trimming were worked out from the DNA. The sample lists about 12,000 clones, roughly 85% occurring once. Material for sequencing was peripheral blood. This sequence originates from a human donor in a cohort sampled during active COVID-19.

The DNA of the CDR3 is TGTGCCAGCAGTGATCCCTCATTAGCTAGCGGGATGGCGGATACGCAGTATTTT. Its translation is CASSDPSLASGMADTQYF. This chain uses TRBV25-1 with TRBJ2-3, with 9 nucleotides matching TRBD2. CDR1 MGHDK and CDR2 SYGVNS come from the germline V gene. The CDR3 length is 18 residues. The V and J ends lost 3 bases and 6 bases, in that order; junction bases with no gene match: 16.